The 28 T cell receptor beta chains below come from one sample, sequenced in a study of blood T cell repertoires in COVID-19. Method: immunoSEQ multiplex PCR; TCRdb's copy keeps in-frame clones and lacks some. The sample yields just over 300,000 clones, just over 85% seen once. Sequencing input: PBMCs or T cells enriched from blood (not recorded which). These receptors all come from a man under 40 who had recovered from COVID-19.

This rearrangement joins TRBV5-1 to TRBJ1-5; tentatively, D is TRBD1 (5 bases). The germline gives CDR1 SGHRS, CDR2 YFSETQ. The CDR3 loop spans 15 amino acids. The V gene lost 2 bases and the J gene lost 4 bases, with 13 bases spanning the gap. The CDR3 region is CASSLSGGGNQPQHF. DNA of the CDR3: TGCGCCAGCAGCTTATCCGGGGGTGGGAATCAGCCCCAGCATTTT.

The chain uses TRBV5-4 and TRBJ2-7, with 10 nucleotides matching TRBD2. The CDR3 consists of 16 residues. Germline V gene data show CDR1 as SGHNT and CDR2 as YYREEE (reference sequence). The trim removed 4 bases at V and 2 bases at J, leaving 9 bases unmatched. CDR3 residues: CASSQKSGGVTYEQYF. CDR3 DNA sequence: TGTGCCAGCAGCCAAAAAAGCGGGGGGGTAACCTACGAGCAGTACTTC.

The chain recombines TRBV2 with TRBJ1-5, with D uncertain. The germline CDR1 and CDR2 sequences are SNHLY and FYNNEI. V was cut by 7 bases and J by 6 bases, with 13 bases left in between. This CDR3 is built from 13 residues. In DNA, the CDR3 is TGTGCCAGCAAGGTGGAGGGAGGTCAGCCCCAGCATTTT. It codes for CASKVEGGQPQHF.

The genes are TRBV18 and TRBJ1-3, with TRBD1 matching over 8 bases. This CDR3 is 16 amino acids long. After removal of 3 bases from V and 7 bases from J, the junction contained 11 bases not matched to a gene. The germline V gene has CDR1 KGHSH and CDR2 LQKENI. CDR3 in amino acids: CASSPLPDRVSNTIYF. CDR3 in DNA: TGTGCCAGCTCACCGCTACCGGACAGGGTTTCCAACACCATATATTTT. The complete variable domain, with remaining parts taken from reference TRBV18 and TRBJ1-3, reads NAGVMQNPRHLVRRRGQEARLRCSPMKGHSHVYWYRQLPEEGLKFMVYLQKENIIDESGMPKERFSAEFPKEGPSILRIQQVVRGDSAAYFCASSPLPDRVSNTIYFGEGSWLTVV.

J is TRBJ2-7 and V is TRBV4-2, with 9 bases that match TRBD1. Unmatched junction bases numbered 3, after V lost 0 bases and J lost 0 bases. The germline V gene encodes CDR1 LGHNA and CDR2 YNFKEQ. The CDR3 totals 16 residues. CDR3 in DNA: TGTGCCAGCAGCCAAGATGAGACAGGGGGCTCCTACGAGCAGTACTTC. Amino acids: CASSQDETGGSYEQYF.

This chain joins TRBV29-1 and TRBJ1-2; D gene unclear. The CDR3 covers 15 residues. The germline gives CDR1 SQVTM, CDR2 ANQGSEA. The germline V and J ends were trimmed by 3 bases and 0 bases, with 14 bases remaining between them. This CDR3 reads CSVEVWGAANYGYTF. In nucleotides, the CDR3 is TGCAGCGTTGAGGTGTGGGGAGCAGCTAACTATGGCTACACCTTC. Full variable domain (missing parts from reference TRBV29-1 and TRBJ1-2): SAVISQKPSRDICQRGTSLTIQCQVDSQVTMMFWYRQQPGQSLTLIATANQGSEATYESGFVIDKFPISRPNLTFSTLTVSNMSPEDSSIYLCSVEVWGAANYGYTFGSGTRLTVV.

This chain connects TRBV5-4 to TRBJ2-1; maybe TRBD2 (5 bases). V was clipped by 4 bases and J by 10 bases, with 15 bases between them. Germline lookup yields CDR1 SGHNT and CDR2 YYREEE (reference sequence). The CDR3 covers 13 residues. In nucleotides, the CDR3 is TGTGCCAGCAGCAGGGCGGGCCGCCAGGAGCAGTTCTTC. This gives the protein CASSRAGRQEQFF.

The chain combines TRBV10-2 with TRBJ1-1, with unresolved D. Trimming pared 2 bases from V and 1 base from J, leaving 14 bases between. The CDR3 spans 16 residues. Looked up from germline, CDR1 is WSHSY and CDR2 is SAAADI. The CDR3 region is CASSEGFGSGNTEAFF. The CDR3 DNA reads TGCGCCAGCAGTGAGGGGTTCGGCAGCGGGAACACTGAAGCTTTCTTT.

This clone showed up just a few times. CDR3 region: CASSAGTSGGKNTGELFF. CDR3 DNA sequence: TGCGCCAGCAGCGCCGGGACTAGCGGGGGGAAGAACACCGGGGAGCTGTTTTTT. The chain uses TRBV10-1 and TRBJ2-2, with 15 bases identical to TRBD2. Germline V CDR1 and CDR2: WNHNN, SYGVQD (reference sequence). V lost 6 bases, J lost 1 base, and 6 bases stayed unmatched. CDR3 length equals 18 residues.

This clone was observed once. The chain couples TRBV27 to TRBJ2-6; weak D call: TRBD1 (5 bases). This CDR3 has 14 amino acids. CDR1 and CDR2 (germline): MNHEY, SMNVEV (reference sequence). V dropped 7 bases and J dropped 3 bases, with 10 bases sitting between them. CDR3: CASTAGNGANVLTF. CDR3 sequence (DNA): TGTGCCAGCACCGCAGGGAATGGGGCCAACGTCCTGACTTTC.

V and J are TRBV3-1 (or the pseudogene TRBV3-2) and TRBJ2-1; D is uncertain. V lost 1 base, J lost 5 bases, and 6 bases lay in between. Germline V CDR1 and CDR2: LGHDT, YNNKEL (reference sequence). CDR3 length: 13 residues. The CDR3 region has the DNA TGTGCCAGCAGCCAAGGAGGAAACAATGAGCAGTTCTTC. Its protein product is CASSQGGNNEQFF.

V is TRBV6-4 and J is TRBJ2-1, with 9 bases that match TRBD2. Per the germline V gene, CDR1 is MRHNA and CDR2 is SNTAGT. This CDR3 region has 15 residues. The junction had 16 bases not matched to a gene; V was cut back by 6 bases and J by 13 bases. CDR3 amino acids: CASSPRELAGVPQFF. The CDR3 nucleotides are TGTGCCAGCAGCCCAAGGGAACTAGCGGGTGTGCCTCAGTTCTTC.

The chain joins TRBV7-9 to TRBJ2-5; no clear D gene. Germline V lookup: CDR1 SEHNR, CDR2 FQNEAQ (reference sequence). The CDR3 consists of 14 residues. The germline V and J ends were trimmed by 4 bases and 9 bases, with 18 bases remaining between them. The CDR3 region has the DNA TGTGCCAGCAGCTACCCCCTGCCCGGAGTGTCCCAGTACTTC. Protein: CASSYPLPGVSQYF.

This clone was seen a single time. This chain's CDR3 is CASNPGVMNTEAFF. CDR3 in DNA: TGTGCCAGCAACCCGGGGGTAATGAACACTGAAGCTTTCTTT. V gene TRBV9 combines with J gene TRBJ1-1, with D perhaps matching TRBD1 (5 bases). CDR1 is SGDLS, CDR2 YYNGEE, per germline. Trimming removed 6 bases at V and 0 bases at J, with 12 bases between. This CDR3 has 14 amino acids. Full variable domain (remainder filled in from reference TRBV9 and TRBJ1-1): DSGVTQTPKHLITATGQRVTLRCSPRSGDLSVYWYQQSLDQGLQFLIQYYNGEERAKGNILERFSAQQFPDLHSELNLSSLELGDSALYFCASNPGVMNTEAFFGQGTRLTVV.

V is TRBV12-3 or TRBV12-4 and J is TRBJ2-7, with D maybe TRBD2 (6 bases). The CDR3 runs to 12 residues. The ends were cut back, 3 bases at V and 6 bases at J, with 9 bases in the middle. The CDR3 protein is CASSFGGVEQYF. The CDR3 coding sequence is TGTGCCAGCAGTTTCGGAGGGGTCGAGCAGTACTTC.

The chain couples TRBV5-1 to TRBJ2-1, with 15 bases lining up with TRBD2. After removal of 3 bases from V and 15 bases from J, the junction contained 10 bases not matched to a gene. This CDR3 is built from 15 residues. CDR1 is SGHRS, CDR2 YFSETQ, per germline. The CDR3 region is CASSYGLAGGSSPFF. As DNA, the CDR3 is TGCGCCAGCAGCTACGGACTAGCGGGGGGGTCGTCCCCGTTCTTC. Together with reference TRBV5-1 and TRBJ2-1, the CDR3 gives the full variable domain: KAGVTQTPRYLIKTRGQQVTLSCSPISGHRSVSWYQQTPGQGLQFLFEYFSETQRNKGNFPGRFSGRQFSNSRSEMNVSTLELGDSALYLCASSYGLAGGSSPFFGPGTRLTVL.

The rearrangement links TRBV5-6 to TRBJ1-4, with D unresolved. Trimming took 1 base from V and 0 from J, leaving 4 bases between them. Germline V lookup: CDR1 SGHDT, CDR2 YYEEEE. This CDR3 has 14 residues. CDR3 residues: CASSLYPTNEKLFF. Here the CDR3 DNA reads TGTGCCAGCAGCTTGTATCCAACTAATGAAAAACTGTTTTTT.

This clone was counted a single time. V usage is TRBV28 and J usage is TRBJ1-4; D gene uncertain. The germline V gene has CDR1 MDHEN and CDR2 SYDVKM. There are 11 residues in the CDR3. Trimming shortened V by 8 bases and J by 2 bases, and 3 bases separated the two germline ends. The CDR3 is CASRTNEKLFF. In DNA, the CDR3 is TGTGCCAGCCGGACTAATGAAAAACTGTTTTTT.

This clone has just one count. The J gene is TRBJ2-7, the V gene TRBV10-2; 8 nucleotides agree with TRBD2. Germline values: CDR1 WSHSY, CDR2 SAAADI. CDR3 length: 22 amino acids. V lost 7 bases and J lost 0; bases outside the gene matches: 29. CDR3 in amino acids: CASTQTKADSEAGVGFSYEQYF. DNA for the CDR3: TGCGCCAGCACCCAGACCAAAGCGGATTCGGAAGCGGGGGTTGGATTCTCCTACGAGCAGTACTTC.

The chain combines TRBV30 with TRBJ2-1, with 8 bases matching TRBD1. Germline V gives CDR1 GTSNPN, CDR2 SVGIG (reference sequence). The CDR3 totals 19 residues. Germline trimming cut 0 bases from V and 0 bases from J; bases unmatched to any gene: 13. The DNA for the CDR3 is TGTGCCTGGAGTGTAGAATTCAGCCGGACAGGGAGCTCCTACAATGAGCAGTTCTTC. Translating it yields CAWSVEFSRTGSSYNEQFF.

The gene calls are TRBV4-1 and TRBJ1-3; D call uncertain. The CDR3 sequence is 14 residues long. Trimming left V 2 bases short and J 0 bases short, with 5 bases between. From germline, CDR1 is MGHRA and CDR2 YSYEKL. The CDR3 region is CASSQPSSGNTIYF. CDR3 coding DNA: TGCGCCAGCAGCCAACCTTCCTCTGGAAACACCATATATTTT.

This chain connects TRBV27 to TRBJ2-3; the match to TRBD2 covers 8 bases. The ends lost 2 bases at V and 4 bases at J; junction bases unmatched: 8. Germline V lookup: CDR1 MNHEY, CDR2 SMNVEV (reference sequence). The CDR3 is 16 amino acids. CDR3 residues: CASSLGIAGIADTQYF. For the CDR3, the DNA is TGTGCCAGCAGTTTAGGAATAGCGGGAATCGCAGATACGCAGTATTTT.

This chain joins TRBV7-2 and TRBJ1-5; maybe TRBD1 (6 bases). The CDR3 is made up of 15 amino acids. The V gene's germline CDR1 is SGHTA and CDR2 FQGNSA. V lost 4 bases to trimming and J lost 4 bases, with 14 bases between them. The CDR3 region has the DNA TGTGCCAGCAGCTACCAGACAGGTGCGAATCAGCCCCAGCATTTT. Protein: CASSYQTGANQPQHF.

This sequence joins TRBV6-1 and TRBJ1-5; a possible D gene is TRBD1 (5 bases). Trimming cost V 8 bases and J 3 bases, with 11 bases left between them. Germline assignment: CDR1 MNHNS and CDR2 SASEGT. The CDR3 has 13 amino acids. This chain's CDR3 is CASLGVTNQPQHF. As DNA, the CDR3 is TGTGCCAGCCTAGGGGTCACCAATCAGCCCCAGCATTTT.

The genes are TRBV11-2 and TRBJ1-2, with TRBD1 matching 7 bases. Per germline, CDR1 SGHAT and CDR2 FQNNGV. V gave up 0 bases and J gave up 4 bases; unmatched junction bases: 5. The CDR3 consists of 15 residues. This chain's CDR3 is CASSLEEGAGYGYTF. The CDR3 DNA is TGTGCCAGCAGCTTAGAGGAGGGGGCAGGCTATGGCTACACCTTC.

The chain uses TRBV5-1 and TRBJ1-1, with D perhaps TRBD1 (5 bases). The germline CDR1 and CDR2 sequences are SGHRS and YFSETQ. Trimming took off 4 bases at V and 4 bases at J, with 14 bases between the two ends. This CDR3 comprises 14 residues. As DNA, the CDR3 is TGCGCCAGCAGCCCGAGCCCCGGGGGCACTGAAGCTTTCTTT. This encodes CASSPSPGGTEAFF.

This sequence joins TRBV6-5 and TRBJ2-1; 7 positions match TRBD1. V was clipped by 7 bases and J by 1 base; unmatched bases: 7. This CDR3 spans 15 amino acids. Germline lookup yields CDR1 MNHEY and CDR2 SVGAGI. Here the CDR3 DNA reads TGTGCCAGCAACCGACAGGGAGTGTCCTACAATGAGCAGTTCTTC. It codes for CASNRQGVSYNEQFF.

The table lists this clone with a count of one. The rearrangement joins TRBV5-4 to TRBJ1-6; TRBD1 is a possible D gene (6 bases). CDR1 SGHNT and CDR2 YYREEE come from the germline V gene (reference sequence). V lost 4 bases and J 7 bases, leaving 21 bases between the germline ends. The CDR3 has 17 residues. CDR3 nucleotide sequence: TGTGCCAGCAGCAGTCCAACAGGGCCCCAAGGGAATTCACCCCTCCACTTT. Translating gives CASSSPTGPQGNSPLHF.